The 20 T cell receptor beta chains presented below share a single source sample, sequenced in a study of T cells in Graves' hyperthyroidism and ophthalmopathy. What was amplified from RNA transcripts were TCR beta CDR3 regions. The HTBI primer set served for first-round RT-PCR of the TCR CDR3. A single record per CDR3 protein comes from TCRdb applying MiXCR to the multiplex PCR reads. The data show 400,000 to 500,000 distinct CDR3 sequences, approximately 15% seen once. The sequencing input was blood. These receptors were collected from a woman aged 18-35 years with Graves' hyperthyroidism.

The chain links TRBV27 to TRBJ2-1; D call uncertain. The V gene's germline CDR1 is MNHEY and CDR2 SMNVEV (reference sequence). There are 14 residues in the CDR3. The germline V and J ends were trimmed by 7 bases and 1 base, with 11 bases remaining between them. This CDR3 is CASTPTKSYNEQFF. For the CDR3, the DNA is TGTGCCAGCACCCCAACTAAGTCCTACAATGAGCAGTTCTTC.

V is TRBV6-5 and J is TRBJ2-3; D is unresolved. V was clipped by 3 bases and J by 6 bases, with 7 bases between them. Germline V CDR1 and CDR2: MNHEY, SVGAGI. This CDR3 is built from 12 residues. CDR3 in amino acids: CASSYGSDTQYF. CDR3 coding DNA: TGTGCCAGCAGTTATGGTTCCGATACGCAGTATTTT.

This clonotype appeared a few times. The V and J genes are TRBV7-9 and TRBJ2-1; 7 nucleotides agree with TRBD2. Per germline, CDR1 SEHNR and CDR2 FQNEAQ (reference sequence). CDR3 length equals 15 residues. Unmatched junction bases numbered 4, after V lost 1 base and J lost 4 bases. CDR3: CASSLGGSQYNEQFF. CDR3 nucleotides: TGTGCCAGCAGCTTAGGCGGGAGTCAATACAATGAGCAGTTCTTC.

This clonotype was detected a few times. The V call is TRBV3-1, the J call TRBJ2-1, with 13 bases that match TRBD2. CDR3 size: 17 residues. J was trimmed by 0 bases and V by 4 bases; bases with no gene match: 3. Per germline, CDR1 LGHDT and CDR2 YNNKEL (reference sequence). As DNA, the CDR3 is TGTGCCAGCAGCCTGGGACTAGCGGGGAGCTCCTACAATGAGCAGTTCTTC. This translates into CASSLGLAGSSYNEQFF.

This clonotype was seen many times. The genes are TRBV30 and TRBJ1-2, with no clear D. Trimming took 2 bases from V and 4 from J, leaving 23 bases between them. This CDR3 is 17 amino acids long. Germline-derived CDR1 and CDR2 are GTSNPN and SVGIG (reference sequence). The CDR3 loop reads CAWSSFHPAEIGYGYTF. CDR3 in DNA: TGTGCCTGGAGTTCCTTCCACCCGGCAGAAATAGGCTATGGCTACACCTTC.

This clonotype has a count of ten or more. The chain employs TRBV30 and TRBJ1-2; D not resolved. Germline CDR1 GTSNPN, CDR2 SVGIG (reference sequence). The CDR3 spans 12 residues. V was cut by 8 bases and J by 5 bases, with 15 bases left in between. DNA for the CDR3: TGTGCCCGCTCTGTCGGAAATTATGGCTACACCTTC. Its translation is CARSVGNYGYTF.

Note on this clonotype: The final CDR3 position lacks the conserved phenylalanine or tryptophan, pointing to a likely read error. This chain joins TRBV28 and TRBJ2-5; no clear D. The V gene lost 3 bases and the J gene lost 4 bases, with 12 bases spanning the gap. The CDR3 totals 14 residues. Germline-derived CDR1 and CDR2 are MDHEN and SYDVKM. The DNA for the CDR3 is TGTGCCAGCAGTTTTTACTCGCCGGGAGAGACCCAGTACTCC. This codes for CASSFYSPGETQYS.

This clonotype was detected many times. J is TRBJ2-1 and V is TRBV2; D remains unclear. The CDR3 length is 15 residues. Germline CDR1 is SNHLY and CDR2 is FYNNEI. With 8 bases removed from V and 7 bases from J, the gap between germline ends came to 21 bases. The CDR3 DNA is TGTGCCAGCTCCGACCCTATAGTCGGTGGGAATGAGCAGTTCTTC. Its protein is CASSDPIVGGNEQFF.

As to this clonotype: A much larger clone lies one base from this, so it may be a read error. The gene calls are TRBV27 and TRBJ2-4; no definite D call. Germline values: CDR1 MNHEY, CDR2 SMNVEV (reference sequence). The CDR3 is 14 residues long. The DNA of the CDR3 is TGTGCCAGCAGTTTCGAGCAGAACAAAAACATTAAGTACTTC. It specifies CASSFEQNKNIKYF.

The sample holds many counts of this clonotype. The chain combines TRBV24-1 with TRBJ2-5; D might be TRBD1 (6 bases). Trimming removed 9 bases from V and 5 bases from J, with 21 bases in between. This CDR3 is built from 15 residues. The V gene's germline CDR1 is KGHDR and CDR2 SFDVKD. CDR3 coding DNA: TGTGCCACCTCCTCGGAACAGGGCTCAGGGGAGACCCAGTACTTC. Translating it yields CATSSEQGSGETQYF.

This clonotype was detected many times. The chain carries TRBV3-1 and TRBJ2-1; TRBD1 is a possible D gene (7 bases). This CDR3 spans 10 amino acids. Per germline, CDR1 LGHDT and CDR2 YNNKEL (reference sequence). The V and J ends lost 9 bases and 9 bases respectively, with 9 bases between them. CDR3 DNA: TGTGCCAGTCAGGGGGGTGAGCAGTTCTTC. Amino acid sequence: CASQGGEQFF.

This clonotype was recorded many times. V usage is TRBV19 and J usage is TRBJ2-7; 15 nucleotides agree with TRBD2. Germline loops: CDR1 LNHDA, CDR2 SQIVND (reference sequence). V gave up 4 bases and J gave up 6 bases; unmatched junction bases: 25. The CDR3 runs 22 residues. CDR3 in amino acids: CASSRAGTGATAGLAGGSEQYF. The CDR3 bases are TGTGCCAGTAGTAGAGCCGGGACAGGGGCGACGGCAGGACTAGCGGGAGGGAGCGAGCAGTACTTC. Together with reference TRBV19 and TRBJ2-7, the CDR3 gives the full variable domain: DGGITQSPKYLFRKEGQNVTLSCEQNLNHDAMYWYRQDPGQGLRLIYYSQIVNDFQKGDIAEGYSVSREKKESFPLTVTSAQKNPTAFYLCASSRAGTGATAGLAGGSEQYFGPGTRLTVT.

This clonotype was seen repeatedly, ten times or more. The chain employs TRBV12-3 or TRBV12-4 and TRBJ1-5, with D hard to call. Trimming took 6 bases from V and 8 from J, leaving 8 bases between them. This CDR3 is 11 amino acids long. The CDR3 reads CASRLAEPQHF. CDR3 bases: TGTGCCAGCAGGCTCGCGGAGCCCCAGCATTTT.

In regard to this clonotype: This may be a read error: a much more frequent sequence differs by one nucleotide. The CDR3 sequence: CSAPSPAGLATWDEQFF. Written as DNA, the CDR3 is TGCAGTGCTCCAAGCCCCGCGGGACTAGCGACCTGGGATGAGCAGTTCTTC. The chain recombines TRBV20-1 with TRBJ2-1; 10 bases fit TRBD2. Germline V gene sequence: CDR1 DFQATT, CDR2 SNEGSKA (reference sequence). The CDR3 totals 17 residues. V dropped 5 bases and J dropped 8; count of bases not matched to a gene: 18.

This clonotype showed up many times. The V and J genes are TRBV9 and TRBJ2-7, with TRBD2 matching 9 bases. The germline V gene has CDR1 SGDLS and CDR2 YYNGEE. V was pared by 2 bases and J by 0 bases, with 3 bases of the junction left unmatched. This CDR3 comprises 15 residues. CDR3 protein: CASSVGGRASYEQYV. CDR3 DNA: TGTGCCAGCAGCGTCGGCGGGAGGGCCTCCTACGAGCAGTACGTC.

This clonotype was counted at least ten times. This rearrangement joins TRBV7-9 to TRBJ2-7, with 8 nucleotides matching TRBD1. Trimming cost V 4 bases and J 5 bases; bases outside gene matches: 10. CDR3 length: 15 amino acids. Germline CDR1 and CDR2: SEHNR and FQNEAQ (reference sequence). The CDR3 nucleotides read TGTGCCAGCAGCTCTGGGACAGGAAAGGACAACGAGCAGTACTTC. Translated: CASSSGTGKDNEQYF. Complete variable domain (other parts from reference TRBV7-9 and TRBJ2-7): DTGVSQNPRHKITKRGQNVTFRCDPISEHNRLYWYRQTLGQGPEFLTYFQNEAQLEKSRLLSDRFSAERPKGSFSTLEIQRTEQGDSAMYLCASSSGTGKDNEQYFGPGTRLTVT.

This clonotype was observed many times. The genes are TRBV18 and TRBJ2-1; 11 bases agree with TRBD2. The CDR3 runs 16 residues. Per germline, CDR1 KGHSH and CDR2 LQKENI. V lost 2 bases and J lost 3; bases outside the gene matches: 3. CDR3 in DNA: TGTGCCAGCTCACCAACCCTAGCGGGAGGCTACAATGAGCAGTTCTTC. Translated, it gives CASSPTLAGGYNEQFF.

In its sample, this clonotype was seen a few times. V usage is TRBV4-1 and J usage is TRBJ1-5; no reliable D call. From germline, CDR1 is MGHRA and CDR2 YSYEKL. Trimming stripped 4 bases from V and 0 bases from J, with 10 bases between. The CDR3 is made up of 15 amino acids. CDR3 coding DNA: TGCGCCAGCAGCCCAGACATCTATAGCAATCAGCCCCAGCATTTT. Translated, it gives CASSPDIYSNQPQHF.

The chain couples TRBV30 to TRBJ1-1; 12 bases map to TRBD1. This CDR3 region has 15 residues. The junction had 6 bases not matched to a gene; V was cut back by 2 bases and J by 5 bases. In germline, CDR1 is GTSNPN, CDR2 SVGIG (reference sequence). CDR3 in amino acids: CAWSTGTGGRTEAFF. The CDR3 DNA reads TGTGCCTGGAGTACCGGGACAGGGGGCAGGACTGAAGCTTTCTTT.

The V gene is TRBV7-2, the J gene TRBJ2-2, with no clear D. The CDR3 extends over 15 amino acids. Trimming stripped 4 bases from V and 6 bases from J, with 15 bases between. Germline V lookup: CDR1 SGHTA, CDR2 FQGNSA. The CDR3 spells CASSSSRDAPGELFF. The CDR3 region has the DNA TGTGCCAGCAGCTCATCCAGAGACGCACCCGGGGAGCTGTTTTTT.